The 21 T cell receptor beta chains given below trace back to one sample, sequenced in a study of response to subunit inactivated influenza vaccine. TCRdb re-analysed the RT-PCR reads in MiXCR, keeping a single row per CDR3 protein. Here the sample spans fewer than 600,000 distinct CDR3 sequences, 7.2% being singletons. The material sequenced was PBMCs from blood, taken around 25 months after vaccination. The receptors were sampled from a man between 45 and 75 years old who received an inactivated influenza vaccine.

The chain recombines TRBV28 with TRBJ2-7; TRBD1 or TRBD2 may be the D gene (5 bases each). V lost 0 bases and J 5 bases, leaving 8 bases between the germline ends. The CDR3 has 13 residues. Germline assignment: CDR1 MDHEN and CDR2 SYDVKM. CDR3 protein: CASSLWRGNEQYF. CDR3 coding DNA: TGTGCCAGCAGTTTATGGAGGGGTAACGAGCAGTACTTC.

This clonotype was counted a few times. The chain combines TRBV15 with TRBJ1-4; D is perhaps TRBD1 (5 bases). V was pared by 6 bases and J by 0 bases, with 11 bases between. Germline V lookup: CDR1 LNHNV, CDR2 YYDKDF (reference sequence). This CDR3 has 15 residues. The CDR3 coding sequence is TGTGCCACCAGTGGGGGGGGAACAACTAATGAAAAACTGTTTTTT. Protein sequence: CATSGGGTTNEKLFF.

This clonotype was counted a few times. The J gene is TRBJ2-5, the V gene TRBV5-8, with D maybe TRBD2 (5 bases). Germline values: CDR1 SGHTS, CDR2 YDEGEE. V lost 4 bases and J 3 bases, leaving 19 bases between the germline ends. CDR3 length: 16 amino acids. This CDR3 reads CASSLTTTKTKETQYF. The CDR3 DNA is TGTGCCAGCAGCCTAACTACGACGAAGACTAAAGAGACCCAGTACTTC. Using reference TRBV5-8 and TRBJ2-5 for the parts outside the CDR3, the full variable domain is EAGVTQSPTHLIKTRGQQATLRCSPISGHTSVYWYQQALGLGLQFLLWYDEGEERNRGNFPPRFSGRQFPNYSSELNVNALELEDSALYLCASSLTTTKTKETQYFGPGTRLLVL.

This clonotype was counted many times. The V gene is TRBV6-1, the J gene TRBJ2-1; 10 positions agree with TRBD2. V shed 5 bases and J 6 bases; nucleotides not matched to a gene: 7. The CDR3 spans 15 residues. Germline V gene data show CDR1 as MNHNS and CDR2 as SASEGT. The CDR3 bases are TGTGCCAGCAGTCCCAGCGGGAGGGCCCTCAATGAGCAGTTCTTC. Translation: CASSPSGRALNEQFF.

This clonotype occurred many times. The CDR3 bases are TGTGCCAGCAGACGGACAGGGGAGAATTCACCCCTCCACTTT. This sequence encodes CASRRTGENSPLHF. The chain uses TRBV6-1 and TRBJ1-6; 9 bases map to TRBD1. CDR1 and CDR2 (germline): MNHNS, SASEGT. The V gene end was trimmed by 6 bases and the J gene end by 7 bases; junction bases not matched to a gene: 4. The CDR3 consists of 14 residues.

The chain has TRBV2 and TRBJ1-1; D is uncertain. The CDR3 is made up of 13 amino acids. Germline assignment: CDR1 SNHLY and CDR2 FYNNEI. V dropped 1 base and J dropped 0 bases, with 3 bases sitting between them. CDR3 amino acids: CASSEGMNTEAFF. For the CDR3, the DNA is TGTGCCAGCAGTGAAGGCATGAACACTGAAGCTTTCTTT.

The rearrangement uses TRBV10-2 and TRBJ1-4; D call uncertain. The CDR3 loop spans 15 amino acids. Trimming cost V 2 bases and J 0 bases, with 7 bases left between them. CDR1 is WSHSY and CDR2 is SAAADI in the germline V gene. The CDR3 loop is CASSERKATNEKLFF. CDR3 nucleotide sequence: TGCGCCAGCAGTGAGCGGAAGGCAACTAATGAAAAACTGTTTTTT.

This clonotype has more than one count but fewer than ten. The rearrangement links TRBV29-1 to TRBJ1-4, with TRBD1 identical over 7 bases. Trimming at V came to 6 bases and at J to 4 bases, leaving 5 bases not matched to a gene. This CDR3 spans 13 amino acids. From germline, CDR1 is SQVTM and CDR2 ANQGSEA. In DNA, the CDR3 is TGCAGCGTCCGGACAGGAGATAATGAAAAACTGTTTTTT. Protein: CSVRTGDNEKLFF. The entire variable domain, with the rest obtained from reference TRBV29-1 and TRBJ1-4, is as follows: SAVISQKPSRDICQRGTSLTIQCQVDSQVTMMFWYRQQPGQSLTLIATANQGSEATYESGFVIDKFPISRPNLTFSTLTVSNMSPEDSSIYLCSVRTGDNEKLFFGSGTQLSVL.

Concerning this clonotype: This may be a read error, as it is one base from a much larger clone. J is TRBJ1-5 and V is TRBV20-1; maybe TRBD1 (5 bases). Deletions cut 5 bases from V and 1 base from J, with 18 bases between. The CDR3 runs to 16 residues. From germline, CDR1 is DFQATT and CDR2 SNEGSKA (reference sequence). The CDR3 reads CSAWIMGKGSNQPQHF. The CDR3 nucleotides are TGCAGTGCTTGGATCATGGGAAAGGGGAGCAATCAGCCCCAGCATTTT.

In its sample, this clonotype was seen a few times. The rearrangement uses TRBV6-1 and TRBJ1-2; 7 bases are a match to TRBD1. Germline assignment: CDR1 MNHNS and CDR2 SASEGT. The V segment lost 6 bases and the J segment 4 bases; nucleotides outside the gene matches: 11. The CDR3 runs to 15 residues. This CDR3 is CASRTGTAGSYGYTF. The CDR3 DNA is TGTGCCAGCAGGACCGGGACAGCGGGTTCCTATGGCTACACCTTC.

This clonotype was recorded a few times. DNA for the CDR3: TGTGCCAGCAGCTTAGGAACTTGGGGGCAGGCGGACACTGAAGCTTTCTTT. Translation gives CASSLGTWGQADTEAFF. The V gene is TRBV11-2, the J gene TRBJ1-1; possible D gene TRBD1, 6 bases. The CDR3 runs to 17 residues. V was cut by 1 base and J by 3 bases, with 18 bases left in between. Germline loops: CDR1 SGHAT, CDR2 FQNNGV.

This clonotype has a handful of counts. This sequence joins TRBV5-4 and TRBJ2-3; TRBD2 aligns across 10 bases. V shed 2 bases and J 4 bases; nucleotides not matched to a gene: 13. The CDR3 contains 18 residues. The V gene's germline CDR1 is SGHNT and CDR2 YYREEE (reference sequence). CDR3 nucleotides: TGTGCCAGCAGCTTAACTAGCGGGGCTACCCCCCCGGCAGATACGCAGTATTTT. Its protein is CASSLTSGATPPADTQYF. Supplemented by reference TRBV5-4 and TRBJ2-3, the full variable domain reads ETGVTQSPTHLIKTRGQQVTLRCSSQSGHNTVSWYQQALGQGPQFIFQYYREEENGRGNFPPRFSGLQFPNYSSELNVNALELDDSALYLCASSLTSGATPPADTQYFGPGTRLTVL.

This clonotype was found a few times. V is TRBV12-3 or TRBV12-4 and J is TRBJ1-4; no clear D gene. V was shortened by 6 bases and J by 14 bases, with 19 bases between the two germline ends. The CDR3 has 13 residues. CDR3 loop: CASSLGSSLKLFF. CDR3 in DNA: TGTGCCAGCAGCCTGGGCTCTTCCCTCAAGCTGTTTTTT.

This clonotype showed up many times. The chain joins TRBV5-1 to TRBJ2-2; TRBD1 might be the D (5 bases). From germline, CDR1 is SGHRS and CDR2 YFSETQ. V was trimmed by 2 bases and J by 1 base, leaving 9 bases between them. CDR3 size: 15 residues. The CDR3 is CASSFYQGNTGELFF. The CDR3 DNA follows: TGCGCCAGCAGCTTTTATCAGGGGAACACCGGGGAGCTGTTTTTT.

V and J are TRBV4-3 and TRBJ1-5, with D perhaps TRBD1 (5 bases). V was trimmed by 0 bases and J by 0 bases, leaving 21 bases between them. The CDR3 runs to 20 residues. The V gene's germline CDR1 is LGHNA and CDR2 YSLEER. The CDR3, as DNA: TGCGCCAGCAGCCAAGATTACCCGGGCGGGGGGAGCTATAGCAATCAGCCCCAGCATTTT. Translation: CASSQDYPGGGSYSNQPQHF.

This chain joins TRBV20-1 and TRBJ2-5, with TRBD2 as a possible D gene (6 bases). Trimming stripped 0 bases from V and 3 bases from J, with 14 bases between. CDR3 length equals 15 residues. Per the germline V gene, CDR1 is DFQATT and CDR2 is SNEGSKA (reference sequence). CDR3 DNA sequence: TGCAGTGCTAGAGATTATTTGCGGGGCAAAGAGACCCAGTACTTC. This gives the protein CSARDYLRGKETQYF.

The DNA for the CDR3 is TGTGCCAGCAGTTTTAGCGGGAGGGCCTCGTCGGCAGATACGCAGTATTTT. Its translation is CASSFSGRASSADTQYF. The genes are TRBV7-2 and TRBJ2-3, with 11 bases fitting TRBD2. Germline lookup yields CDR1 SGHTA and CDR2 FQGNSA. This CDR3 spans 17 amino acids. The V and J ends lost 6 bases and 4 bases, in that order; junction bases with no gene match: 12.

The table lists this clonotype with many counts. The rearrangement links TRBV12-3 or TRBV12-4 to TRBJ2-7; TRBD1 might be the D (6 bases). V lost 6 bases, J lost 0 bases, and 12 bases lay in between. The CDR3 extends over 14 amino acids. CDR3: CASRSGHLSYEQYF. CDR3 DNA sequence: TGTGCCAGCAGGTCGGGACACCTCTCCTACGAGCAGTACTTC.

The chain has TRBV29-1 and TRBJ2-7; a weak D match, TRBD2 (7 bases). The V end was cut by 4 bases, the J end by 6 bases, with 16 bases between. The CDR3 has 13 residues. Germline V gene lookup returns CDR1 SQVTM and CDR2 ANQGSEA. The CDR3 region has the DNA TGCAGCGTTGGGGGGGGGCCCGACAGCGAGCAGTACTTC. Residues: CSVGGGPDSEQYF.

In this sample, this clonotype turned up many times. The chain carries TRBV28 and TRBJ2-7; 8 bases map to TRBD1. V lost 6 bases and J lost 5; bases outside the gene matches: 6. The CDR3 totals 13 residues. Germline CDR1 MDHEN, CDR2 SYDVKM. The CDR3 bases are TGTGCCAGCAGCTGGGACAGGAGAGACGAGCAGTACTTC. This translates into CASSWDRRDEQYF.

This clonotype has more than one count but fewer than ten. The rearrangement links TRBV29-1 to TRBJ2-5; TRBD1 is a possible D gene (5 bases). The V gene's germline CDR1 is SQVTM and CDR2 ANQGSEA. Between the trimmed V and J ends, which lost 7 bases and 4 bases, there was a span of 19 bases. The CDR3 length is 14 residues. The CDR3 DNA reads TGCAGCGCAATCCCCGACGGCAGGGCAGAGACCCAGTACTTC. Its translation is CSAIPDGRAETQYF.